This T cell receptor beta chain was identified in a study of cytomegalovirus exposure and HLA in healthy donors. PCR involved 60 Vbeta and 13 Jbeta primers. The authors' processing: In a later analysis, the count reached about 80 million unique TCR beta chains, with roughly 12 million shared. TCRdb's copy holds only in-frame clones and misses some; the assay was immunoSEQ multiplex PCR. D and trimming come from the DNA, and the V and J calls and clone size come from that table. The sample yields roughly 120,000 clones, 81% seen once. Trimming shortened V by 4 bases and J by 8 bases, and 9 bases separated the two germline ends. Germline V CDR1 and CDR2: LNHDA, SQIVND (reference sequence). The CDR3 spans 12 residues.

The chain has TRBV19 and TRBJ2-4, with D unclear. Sequenced input: PBMCs. The sequence derives from a woman aged 30 to 39 in good health and CMV-seronegative. DNA for the CDR3: TGTGCCAGTAGTACCGTCGAGGACATTCAGTACTTC. Translation: CASSTVEDIQYF.